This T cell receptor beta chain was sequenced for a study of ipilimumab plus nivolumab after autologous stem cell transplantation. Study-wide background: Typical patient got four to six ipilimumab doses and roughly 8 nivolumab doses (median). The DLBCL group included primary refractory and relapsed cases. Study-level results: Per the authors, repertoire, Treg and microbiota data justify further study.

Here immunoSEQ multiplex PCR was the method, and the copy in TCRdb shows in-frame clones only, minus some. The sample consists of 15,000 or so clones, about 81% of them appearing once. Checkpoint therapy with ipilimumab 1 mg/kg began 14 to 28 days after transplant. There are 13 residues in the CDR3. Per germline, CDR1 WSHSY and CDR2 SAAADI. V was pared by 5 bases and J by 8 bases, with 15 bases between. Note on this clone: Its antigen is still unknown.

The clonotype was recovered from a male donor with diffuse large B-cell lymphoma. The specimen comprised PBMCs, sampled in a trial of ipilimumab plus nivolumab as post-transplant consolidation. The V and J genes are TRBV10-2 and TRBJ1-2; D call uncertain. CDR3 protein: CASSPLLREGYTF. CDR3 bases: TGCGCCAGCAGTCCCCTTTTGAGGGAAGGCTACACCTTC.